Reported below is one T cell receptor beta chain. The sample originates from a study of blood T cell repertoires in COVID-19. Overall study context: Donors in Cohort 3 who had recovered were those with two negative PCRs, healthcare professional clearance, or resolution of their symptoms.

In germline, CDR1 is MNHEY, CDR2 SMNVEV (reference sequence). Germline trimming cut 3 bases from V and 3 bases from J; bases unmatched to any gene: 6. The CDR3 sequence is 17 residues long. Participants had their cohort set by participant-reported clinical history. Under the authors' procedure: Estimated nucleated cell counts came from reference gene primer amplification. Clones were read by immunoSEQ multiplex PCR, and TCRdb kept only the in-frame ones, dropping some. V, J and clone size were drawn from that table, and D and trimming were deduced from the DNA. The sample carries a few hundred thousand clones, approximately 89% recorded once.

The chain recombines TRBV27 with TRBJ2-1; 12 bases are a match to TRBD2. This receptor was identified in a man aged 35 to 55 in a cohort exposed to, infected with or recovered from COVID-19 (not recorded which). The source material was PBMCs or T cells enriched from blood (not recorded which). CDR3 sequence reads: CASSFWSTSGSYNEQFF. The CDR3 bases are TGTGCCAGCAGTTTTTGGTCGACTAGCGGGAGCTACAATGAGCAGTTCTTC.